The present TCR beta chain was sequenced within a study of technical replicates of blood from a few donors. The CDR3 sequence is 16 residues long. Germline V gene sequence: CDR1 LGHNT, CDR2 FRNRAP. V dropped 1 base and J dropped 1; count of bases not matched to a gene: 5. Sequencing used immunoSEQ multiplex PCR; TCRdb keeps in-frame clones, though not all of them. The sample holds tens of thousands of clones, 91% seen once. This clone has only one observation. V gene TRBV12-5 combines with J gene TRBJ2-5; 8 positions agree with TRBD1. The sequence came from a human donor in good health. Specimen: T cells isolated from PBMCs. CDR3 residues: CASGLGTGSLQETQYF. CDR3 nucleotides: TGTGCTAGTGGTTTGGGGACAGGGAGTCTCCAAGAGACCCAGTACTTC.